The T cell receptor beta chain under discussion was sequenced for a study of cytomegalovirus exposure and HLA in healthy donors. In the case of this clone: Its antigen is not known.

Study-wide points: There were approximately 150 TCR beta chains listed as cytomegalovirus-associated. Whilst most TCR sequences proved rare, a subset of public TCRs occurred across many donors.

The repertoire was sequenced with immunoSEQ multiplex PCR; TCRdb's copy has only in-frame clones and lacks some. The profile shows 110,000 or so clones, 88% of them singletons. The germline V gene encodes CDR1 LGHNA and CDR2 YSLEER. The CDR3 is made up of 13 amino acids. V was cut by 4 bases and J by 6 bases, with 12 bases left in between. Sample: PBMCs. This clonotype originated in a man between 18 and 29 years old in good health and CMV-seropositive. The chain couples TRBV4-3 to TRBJ1-1, with D unclear. CDR3 amino acids: CASSPTVKAEAFF. The DNA for the CDR3 is TGCGCCAGCAGCCCTACCGTGAAAGCTGAAGCTTTCTTT.